These 8 T cell receptor beta chains were sequenced from one sample in a study of human T cells and chemical hapten exposure. Each CDR3 protein is one row after TCRdb ran MiXCR on the RACE reads. This sample has 52,000 or so distinct CDR3 sequences, with more than 9% found just once. Time point denoted: pre-sensitization, week 0. Sample treatment: therapeutic diphenylcyclopropenone sensitization with weekly scalp DPC. The source material was whole blood, sampled in connection with sensitization to the hapten diphenylcyclopropenone (DPC). The origin of the receptors is a man between 35 and 55 years old with alopecia areata. Some clones in this sample may be carry-over from other donors' samples.

The V call is TRBV10-2, the J call TRBJ2-2; perhaps TRBD1 as D (7 bases). The length of the CDR3 is 16 residues. Trimming cost V 8 bases and J 1 base, with 17 bases left between them. CDR1 is WSHSY, CDR2 SAAADI, per germline. The CDR3 loop is CASSKGGTVNTGELFF. The CDR3 bases are TGCGCCAGCTCAAAAGGAGGGACAGTGAACACCGGGGAGCTGTTTTTT.

With regard to this clonotype: This may stem from a read error, because a much larger clone lies one nucleotide away. V is TRBV5-5 and J is TRBJ2-3; the D gene is possibly TRBD1 (6 bases). The V end lost 3 bases, the J end lost 4 bases, and 12 bases lay between the germline ends. The CDR3 runs to 14 residues. Germline V gene lookup returns CDR1 SGHKS and CDR2 YYEKEE (reference sequence). This CDR3 is CASSSRDTADTQYF. The DNA for the CDR3 is TGTGCCAGCAGCTCCCGGGACACCGCAGATACGCAGTATTTT.

CDR3 region: CASSLSVPYEQYF. Written as DNA, the CDR3 is TGTGCCAGCAGTTTATCGGTTCCCTACGAGCAGTACTTC. The chain carries TRBV27 and TRBJ2-7, with D unresolved. CDR1 is MNHEY and CDR2 is SMNVEV in the germline V gene (reference sequence). Deletions cut 0 bases from V and 2 bases from J, with 5 bases between. CDR3 length: 13 residues.

This clonotype turned up a few times. The chain couples TRBV6-5 to TRBJ1-1; D is ambiguous. CDR3 length equals 16 residues. V lost 2 bases, J lost 2 bases, and 15 bases lay in between. Germline assignment: CDR1 MNHEY and CDR2 SVGAGI. This chain's CDR3 is CASSYALTGFNTEAFF. The CDR3, as DNA: TGTGCCAGCAGTTACGCACTAACGGGGTTTAACACTGAAGCTTTCTTT.

This clonotype was found many times. V and J are TRBV5-6 and TRBJ2-1; D call uncertain. V was clipped by 1 base and J by 1 base, with 6 bases between them. The CDR3 consists of 14 residues. Germline V lookup: CDR1 SGHDT, CDR2 YYEEEE. CDR3 sequence (DNA): TGTGCCAGCAGCTTGAAACAGTCCTACAATGAGCAGTTCTTC. Its protein is CASSLKQSYNEQFF.

In its sample, this clonotype was seen many times. The chain links TRBV7-2 to TRBJ2-7; 9 bases line up with TRBD2. CDR1 and CDR2 from the germline V gene are SGHTA and FQGNSA. The V segment lost 5 bases and the J segment 7 bases; nucleotides outside the gene matches: 6. The CDR3 sequence is 13 residues long. CDR3 sequence: CASSPDGLAEQYF. CDR3 in DNA: TGTGCCAGCAGCCCCGATGGACTAGCGGAGCAGTACTTC.

The chain carries TRBV3-1 and TRBJ2-1, with D possibly being TRBD2 (5 bases). V was trimmed by 1 base and J by 6 bases, leaving 10 bases between them. Germline V gene data show CDR1 as LGHDT and CDR2 as YNNKEL (reference sequence). This CDR3 contains 14 residues. The CDR3 nucleotides read TGTGCCAGCAGCCAAGGGAGGACGGCCAATGAGCAGTTCTTC. This codes for CASSQGRTANEQFF.

This clonotype was recorded at least ten times. The chain couples TRBV11-2 to TRBJ2-3, with D perhaps TRBD2 (7 bases). Trimming pared 5 bases from V and 5 bases from J, leaving 17 bases between. This CDR3 is 15 amino acids long. From germline, CDR1 is SGHAT and CDR2 FQNNGV. The CDR3 DNA reads as TGTGCCAGCAGCCCAAAGCGGGACATCGAAGATACGCAGTATTTT. Translating it yields CASSPKRDIEDTQYF.